The 16 T cell receptor beta chains below were found in one sample sequenced in a study of cytomegalovirus exposure and HLA in healthy donors. This PCR relied on a set of 60 Vbeta primers and 13 Jbeta primers. Using immunoSEQ multiplex PCR, the repertoire was profiled, and TCRdb retains in-frame clones only, with some absent. The table shows 150,000 to 200,000 clones, with approximately 85% occurring only once. Sequences were obtained from PBMCs. The receptors come from a girl under 10 years old in good health and CMV-seropositive.

The V gene is TRBV28, the J gene TRBJ2-1; TRBD2 agrees at 8 bases. This CDR3 is built from 13 residues. V shed 8 bases and J 5 bases; nucleotides not matched to a gene: 5. Germline CDR1 and CDR2: MDHEN and SYDVKM. CDR3 amino acids: CASRTGGDNEQFF. CDR3 nucleotides: TGTGCCAGCCGTACGGGAGGGGACAATGAGCAGTTCTTC.

The rearrangement uses TRBV6-1 and TRBJ2-2; D might be TRBD1 (6 bases). The V end lost 7 bases, the J end lost 3 bases, and 15 bases lay between the germline ends. The CDR3 consists of 15 residues. Germline V lookup: CDR1 MNHNS, CDR2 SASEGT. CDR3 sequence reads: CASTRPGADTGELFF. The CDR3 DNA reads TGTGCCAGCACCAGGCCAGGGGCGGACACCGGGGAGCTGTTTTTT.

The genes are TRBV7-9 and TRBJ2-5; D gene uncertain. The J call may be incorrect, as the DNA end agrees better with TRBJ2-7. The CDR3 is 11 residues long. Germline assignment: CDR1 SEHNR and CDR2 FQNEAQ (reference sequence). CDR3 in DNA: TGTGCCAGCAGCTTAGACTACGAGCAGTACTTC. It specifies CASSLDYEQYF.

The J gene is TRBJ1-2, the V gene TRBV15, with D possibly being TRBD1 (5 bases). Germline-derived CDR1 and CDR2 are LNHNV and YYDKDF (reference sequence). The CDR3 runs 13 residues. The V gene lost 7 bases and the J gene lost 7 bases, with 16 bases spanning the gap. The CDR3 protein is CATTLGGGLGYTF. CDR3 coding DNA: TGTGCCACCACCCTGGGCGGGGGTCTTGGCTACACCTTC.

The genes are TRBV30 and TRBJ2-1; the match to TRBD2 covers 9 bases. This CDR3 comprises 14 residues. Germline CDR1 GTSNPN, CDR2 SVGIG (reference sequence). The V segment lost 8 bases and the J segment 3 bases; nucleotides outside the gene matches: 8. CDR3 nucleotides: TGTGCCAGACTATTAGCGGGAGACTACAATGAGCAGTTCTTC. Its protein is CARLLAGDYNEQFF.

The gene calls are TRBV5-4 and TRBJ2-5; 10 bases agree with TRBD1. The trim removed 4 bases at V and 5 bases at J, leaving 5 bases unmatched. Germline V gene data show CDR1 as SGHNT and CDR2 as YYREEE (reference sequence). The CDR3 is 14 residues long. CDR3 loop: CASSRDRGWETQYF. DNA for the CDR3: TGTGCCAGCAGCAGGGACAGGGGCTGGGAGACCCAGTACTTC.

In DNA, the CDR3 is TGTGCCAGCAGCTTAGACCTAGAAAGAACAGAGACCCAGTACTTC. Its translation is CASSLDLERTETQYF. This chain links TRBV7-9 with TRBJ2-5; D call uncertain. Trimming removed 1 base at V and 4 bases at J, with 13 bases between. The CDR3 length is 15 residues. Germline assignment: CDR1 SEHNR and CDR2 FQNEAQ (reference sequence).

V gene TRBV5-4 combines with J gene TRBJ1-3, with a weak D call TRBD1 (5 bases). Germline values: CDR1 SGHNT, CDR2 YYREEE (reference sequence). V lost 1 base and J 5 bases, leaving 13 bases between the germline ends. CDR3 size: 15 residues. The CDR3 here is CASSLRGGLRNTIYF. The CDR3 DNA follows: TGTGCCAGCAGCTTGAGGGGTGGCCTGAGAAACACCATATATTTT.

This chain connects TRBV4-1 to TRBJ2-7; no clear D. Trimming removed 1 base from V and 0 bases from J, with 10 bases in between. The germline V gene encodes CDR1 MGHRA and CDR2 YSYEKL. The CDR3 is 15 amino acids. DNA for the CDR3: TGCGCCAGCAGCCAAGTTGGGCTCCCCTCCTACGAGCAGTACTTC. Amino acid sequence: CASSQVGLPSYEQYF.

The chain links TRBV5-6 to TRBJ1-1; the D gene is possibly TRBD1 (5 bases). The germline CDR1 and CDR2 sequences are SGHDT and YYEEEE. The CDR3 runs 13 residues. V was shortened by 2 bases and J by 4 bases, with 9 bases between the two germline ends. The chain's CDR3 is CASSFRDSTEAFF. Here the CDR3 DNA reads TGTGCCAGCAGCTTCCGGGACTCCACTGAAGCTTTCTTT.

This clone was recorded a few times. The chain is built from TRBV13 and TRBJ2-2; D call uncertain. Trimming took off 3 bases at V and 6 bases at J, with 8 bases between the two ends. CDR1 and CDR2 (germline): PRHDT, FYEKMQ (reference sequence). This CDR3 is built from 13 residues. The chain's CDR3 is CASSFPVPGELFF. The DNA of the CDR3 is TGTGCCAGCAGCTTCCCGGTCCCCGGGGAGCTGTTTTTT.

In this sample, this clone turned up a few times. The chain links TRBV29-1 to TRBJ2-2, with TRBD2 identical over 7 bases. The CDR3 spans 15 residues. The V and J ends lost 4 bases and 2 bases, in that order; junction bases with no gene match: 7. Germline V gene sequence: CDR1 SQVTM, CDR2 ANQGSEA. The CDR3 DNA follows: TGCAGCGTTGTGAGAGGCGGGAGTAACACCGGGGAGCTGTTTTTT. This codes for CSVVRGGSNTGELFF.

V is TRBV28 and J is TRBJ1-2; 8 nucleotides line up with TRBD1. The CDR3 is 14 amino acids. The V gene end was trimmed by 4 bases and the J gene end by 6 bases; junction bases not matched to a gene: 7. CDR1 is MDHEN, CDR2 SYDVKM, per germline. The CDR3 is CASSSSGGYNGYTF. DNA of the CDR3: TGTGCCAGCAGTTCGTCAGGGGGCTATAATGGCTACACCTTC.

The V and J genes are TRBV5-7 and TRBJ2-1, with 11 bases identical to TRBD2. TRBV5-7 is classed as an ORF, of uncertain function. V was pared by 0 bases and J by 5 bases, with 13 bases of the junction left unmatched. CDR3 length: 19 amino acids. As DNA, the CDR3 is TGTGCCAGCAGCTTGGTAAGCGGGACTAGCGGACTAGCGAACAATGAGCAGTTCTTC. This sequence encodes CASSLVSGTSGLANNEQFF.

This clone was detected only a few times. The J gene is TRBJ2-3, the V gene TRBV5-6, with 10 bases matching TRBD2. This CDR3 spans 15 amino acids. J gave up 4 bases and V 1 base, and 3 bases lay outside the gene matches. CDR1 and CDR2 (germline): SGHDT, YYEEEE. The CDR3 is CASSLTSGIADTQYF. The CDR3 region has the DNA TGTGCCAGCAGCTTGACTAGCGGGATTGCAGATACGCAGTATTTT. Variable domain in full (rest from reference TRBV5-6 and TRBJ2-3): DAGVTQSPTHLIKTRGQQVTLRCSPKSGHDTVSWYQQALGQGPQFIFQYYEEEERQRGNFPDRFSGHQFPNYSSELNVNALLLGDSALYLCASSLTSGIADTQYFGPGTRLTVL.

In its sample, this clone was seen a few times. The chain combines TRBV19 with TRBJ1-1, with D tentatively TRBD1 (6 bases). V was pared by 0 bases and J by 4 bases, with 12 bases between. The CDR3 sequence is 15 residues long. Germline CDR1 reads LNHDA; CDR2 reads SQIVND (reference sequence). The CDR3 sequence: CASSIDAGVGTEAFF. CDR3 DNA: TGTGCCAGTAGTATAGATGCAGGGGTGGGCACTGAAGCTTTCTTT.